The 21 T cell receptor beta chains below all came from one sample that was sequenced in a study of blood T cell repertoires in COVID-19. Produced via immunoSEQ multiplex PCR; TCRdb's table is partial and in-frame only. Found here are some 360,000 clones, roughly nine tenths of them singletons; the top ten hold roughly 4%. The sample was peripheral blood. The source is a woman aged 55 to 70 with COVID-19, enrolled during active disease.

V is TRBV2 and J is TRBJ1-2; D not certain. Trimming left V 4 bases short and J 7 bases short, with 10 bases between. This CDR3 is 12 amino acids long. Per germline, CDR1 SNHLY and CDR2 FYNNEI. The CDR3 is CASSVLTGGYTF. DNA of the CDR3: TGTGCCAGCAGTGTACTCACCGGTGGCTACACCTTC.

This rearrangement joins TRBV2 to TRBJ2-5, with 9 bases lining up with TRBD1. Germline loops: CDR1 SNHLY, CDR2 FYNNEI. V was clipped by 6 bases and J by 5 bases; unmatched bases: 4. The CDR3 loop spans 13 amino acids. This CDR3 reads CASRRDRAETQYF. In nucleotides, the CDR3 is TGTGCCAGCAGGAGGGACAGGGCGGAGACCCAGTACTTC.

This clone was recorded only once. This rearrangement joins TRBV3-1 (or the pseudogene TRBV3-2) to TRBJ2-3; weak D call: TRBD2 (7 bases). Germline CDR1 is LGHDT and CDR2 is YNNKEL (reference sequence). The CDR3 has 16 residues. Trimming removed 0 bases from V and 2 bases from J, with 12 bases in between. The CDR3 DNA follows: TGTGCCAGCAGCCAAGAGAGGGGGGGCGCCACAGATACGCAGTATTTT. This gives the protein CASSQERGGATDTQYF.

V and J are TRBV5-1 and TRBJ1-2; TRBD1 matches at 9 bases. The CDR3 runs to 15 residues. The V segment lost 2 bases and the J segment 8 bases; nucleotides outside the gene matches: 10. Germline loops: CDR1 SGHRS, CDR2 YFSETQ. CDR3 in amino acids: CASSFPPGQGGGYTF. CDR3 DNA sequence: TGCGCCAGCAGCTTCCCCCCGGGACAGGGAGGGGGCTACACCTTC.

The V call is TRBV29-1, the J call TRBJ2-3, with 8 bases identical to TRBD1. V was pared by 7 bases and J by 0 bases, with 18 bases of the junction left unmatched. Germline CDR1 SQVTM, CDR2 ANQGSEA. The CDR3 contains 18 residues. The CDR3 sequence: CSAQTGASLLASTDTQYF. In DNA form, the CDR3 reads TGCAGCGCACAGACAGGGGCATCCTTGTTGGCGAGCACAGATACGCAGTATTTT.

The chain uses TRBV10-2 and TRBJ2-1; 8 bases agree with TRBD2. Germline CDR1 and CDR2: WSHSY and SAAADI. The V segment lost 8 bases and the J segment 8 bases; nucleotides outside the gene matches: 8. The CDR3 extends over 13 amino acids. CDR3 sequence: CASGTRSFDEQFF. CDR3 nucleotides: TGCGCCAGCGGGACTAGAAGTTTTGATGAGCAGTTCTTC.

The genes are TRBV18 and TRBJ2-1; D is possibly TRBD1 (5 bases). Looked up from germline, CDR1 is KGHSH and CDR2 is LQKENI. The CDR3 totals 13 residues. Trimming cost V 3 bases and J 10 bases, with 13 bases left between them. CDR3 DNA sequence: TGTGCCAGCTCACCGCGCAGGGTTAGCGAGCAGTTCTTC. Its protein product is CASSPRRVSEQFF.

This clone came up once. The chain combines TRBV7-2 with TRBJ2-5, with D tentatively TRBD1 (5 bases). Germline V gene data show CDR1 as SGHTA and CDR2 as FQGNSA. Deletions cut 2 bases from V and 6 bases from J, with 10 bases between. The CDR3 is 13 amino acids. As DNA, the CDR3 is TGTGCCAGCAGCTTACAGGGATTTCAGACCCAGTACTTC. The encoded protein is CASSLQGFQTQYF.

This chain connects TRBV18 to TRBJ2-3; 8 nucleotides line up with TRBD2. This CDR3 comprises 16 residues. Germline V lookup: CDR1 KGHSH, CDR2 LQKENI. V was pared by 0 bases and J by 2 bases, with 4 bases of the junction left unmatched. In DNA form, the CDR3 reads TGTGCCAGCTCACCACCGAGCGGGAGAACCACAGATACGCAGTATTTT. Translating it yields CASSPPSGRTTDTQYF.

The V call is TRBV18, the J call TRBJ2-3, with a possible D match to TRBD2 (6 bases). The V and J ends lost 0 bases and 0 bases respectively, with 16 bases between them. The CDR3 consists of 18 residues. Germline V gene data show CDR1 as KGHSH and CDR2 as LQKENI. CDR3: CASSPPGVAGPSTDTQYF. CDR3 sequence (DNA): TGTGCCAGCTCACCACCGGGGGTTGCGGGGCCGAGCACAGATACGCAGTATTTT.

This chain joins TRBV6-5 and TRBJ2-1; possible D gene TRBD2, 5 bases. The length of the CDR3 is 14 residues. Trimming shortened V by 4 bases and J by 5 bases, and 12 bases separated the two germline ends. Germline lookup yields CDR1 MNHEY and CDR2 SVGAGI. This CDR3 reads CASSWRHDHNEQFF. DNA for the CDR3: TGTGCCAGCAGTTGGAGGCATGACCACAATGAGCAGTTCTTC.

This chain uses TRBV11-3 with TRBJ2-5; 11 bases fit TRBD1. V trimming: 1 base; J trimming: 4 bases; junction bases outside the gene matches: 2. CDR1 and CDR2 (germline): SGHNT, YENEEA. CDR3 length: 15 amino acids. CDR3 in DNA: TGTGCCAGCAGCTTAGCCGGGACAGGGGGAGAGACCCAGTACTTC. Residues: CASSLAGTGGETQYF.

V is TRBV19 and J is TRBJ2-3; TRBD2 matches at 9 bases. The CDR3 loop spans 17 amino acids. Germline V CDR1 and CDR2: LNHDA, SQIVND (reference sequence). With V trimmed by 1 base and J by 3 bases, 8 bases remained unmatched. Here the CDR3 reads CASSIAAFSGGTDTQYF. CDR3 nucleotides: TGTGCCAGTAGTATAGCTGCATTCAGCGGGGGGACAGATACGCAGTATTTT.

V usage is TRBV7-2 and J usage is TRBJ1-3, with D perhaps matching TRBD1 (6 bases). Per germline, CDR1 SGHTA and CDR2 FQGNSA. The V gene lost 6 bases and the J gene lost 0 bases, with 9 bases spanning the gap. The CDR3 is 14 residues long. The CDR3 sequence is CASRSDSSGNTIYF. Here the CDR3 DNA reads TGTGCCAGCAGGTCGGACAGCTCTGGAAACACCATATATTTT.

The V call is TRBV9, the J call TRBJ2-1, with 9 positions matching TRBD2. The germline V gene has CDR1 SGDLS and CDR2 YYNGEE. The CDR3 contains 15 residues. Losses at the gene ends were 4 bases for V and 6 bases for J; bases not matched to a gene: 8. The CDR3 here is CASSPEAGGLNEQFF. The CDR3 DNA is TGTGCCAGCAGCCCAGAAGCGGGGGGTCTCAATGAGCAGTTCTTC.

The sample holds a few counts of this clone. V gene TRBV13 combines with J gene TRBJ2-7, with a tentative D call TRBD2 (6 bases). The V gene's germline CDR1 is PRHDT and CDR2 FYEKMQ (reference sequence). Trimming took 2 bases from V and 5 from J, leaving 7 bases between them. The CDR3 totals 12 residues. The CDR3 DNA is TGTGCCAGCAGCTTATCTAGCGACGAGCAGTACTTC. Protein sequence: CASSLSSDEQYF.

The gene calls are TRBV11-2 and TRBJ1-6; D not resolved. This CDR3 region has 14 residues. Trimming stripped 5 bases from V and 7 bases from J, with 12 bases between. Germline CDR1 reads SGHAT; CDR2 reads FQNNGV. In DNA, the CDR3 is TGTGCCAGCAGCCTGAATCAGAAGAATTCACCCCTCCACTTT. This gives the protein CASSLNQKNSPLHF. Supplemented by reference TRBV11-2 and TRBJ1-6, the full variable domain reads EAGVAQSPRYKIIEKRQSVAFWCNPISGHATLYWYQQILGQGPKLLIQFQNNGVVDDSQLPKDRFSAERLKGVDSTLKIQPAKLEDSAVYLCASSLNQKNSPLHFGNGTRLTVT.

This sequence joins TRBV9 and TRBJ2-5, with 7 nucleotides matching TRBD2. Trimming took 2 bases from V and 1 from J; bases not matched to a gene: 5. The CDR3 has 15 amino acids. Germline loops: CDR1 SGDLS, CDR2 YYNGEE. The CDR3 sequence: CASSVARGVQETQYF. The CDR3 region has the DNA TGTGCCAGCAGCGTCGCCCGGGGGGTCCAAGAGACCCAGTACTTC.

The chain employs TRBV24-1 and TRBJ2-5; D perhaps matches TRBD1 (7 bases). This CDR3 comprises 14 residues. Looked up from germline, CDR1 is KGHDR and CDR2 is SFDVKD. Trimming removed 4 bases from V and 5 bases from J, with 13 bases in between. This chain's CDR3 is CATSEPTGRETQYF. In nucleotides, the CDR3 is TGTGCCACCAGTGAACCGACAGGGAGGGAGACCCAGTACTTC.

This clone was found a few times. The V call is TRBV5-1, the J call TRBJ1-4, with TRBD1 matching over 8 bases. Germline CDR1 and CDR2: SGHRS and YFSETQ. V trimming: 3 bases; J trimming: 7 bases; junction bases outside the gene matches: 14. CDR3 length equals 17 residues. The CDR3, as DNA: TGCGCCAGCAGCTGGGGGACAGGTAGAACAGAAGGTGAAAAACTGTTTTTT. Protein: CASSWGTGRTEGEKLFF.

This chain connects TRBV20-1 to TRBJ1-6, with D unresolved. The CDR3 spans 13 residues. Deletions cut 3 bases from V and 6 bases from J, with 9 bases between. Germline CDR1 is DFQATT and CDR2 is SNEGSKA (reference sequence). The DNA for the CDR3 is TGCAGTGCTAGTTGGCAGTCTAATTCACCCCTCCACTTT. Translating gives CSASWQSNSPLHF.